The 20 T cell receptor beta chains reported below all come from one sample, sequenced in a study of T cell changes during pregnancy in multiple sclerosis. Here immunoSEQ multiplex PCR was the method, and the copy in TCRdb shows in-frame clones only, minus some. The table shows about 98,000 clones, with about 90% occurring only once. The source material was peripheral blood, sampled after pregnancy. The receptors derive from a female donor in good health, enrolled as a control in a pregnancy study.

The chain's CDR3 is CASSLGRATYEQYF. CDR3 DNA sequence: TGTGCCAGCAGCTTAGGCAGGGCAACCTACGAGCAGTACTTC. The J gene is TRBJ2-7, the V gene TRBV11-3; the D gene is possibly TRBD1 (5 bases). The CDR3 has 14 amino acids. V lost 1 base, J lost 2 bases, and 9 bases lay in between. The germline CDR1 and CDR2 sequences are SGHNT and YENEEA.

This clone was detected once. This sequence joins TRBV7-8 and TRBJ2-1; TRBD2 matches at 12 bases. The CDR3 totals 16 residues. V lost 1 base to trimming and J lost 9 bases; unmatched junction nucleotides: 7. Germline V lookup: CDR1 SGHVS, CDR2 FQNEAQ. The CDR3 spells CASSLVTSGSSGEQFF. In DNA form, the CDR3 reads TGTGCCAGCAGCTTAGTGACTAGCGGGAGTTCGGGTGAGCAGTTCTTC. Full variable domain (outside the CDR3, taken from reference TRBV7-8 and TRBJ2-1): GAGVSQSPRYKVAKRGQDVALRCDPISGHVSLFWYQQALGQGPEFLTYFQNEAQLDKSGLPSDRFFAERPEGSVSTLKIQRTQQEDSAVYLCASSLVTSGSSGEQFFGPGTRLTVL.

V gene TRBV7-9 combines with J gene TRBJ2-6; 8 bases are a match to TRBD2. The CDR3 spans 18 residues. V lost 1 base and J lost 4; bases outside the gene matches: 9. From germline, CDR1 is SEHNR and CDR2 FQNEAQ (reference sequence). For the CDR3, the DNA is TGTGCCAGCAGCTTAGTGCGACTAGCGACCGGCGGGGCCAACGTCCTGACTTTC. Translated: CASSLVRLATGGANVLTF. The full variable domain, completed using reference TRBV7-9 and TRBJ2-6, is DTGVSQNPRHKITKRGQNVTFRCDPISEHNRLYWYRQTLGQGPEFLTYFQNEAQLEKSRLLSDRFSAERPKGSFSTLEIQRTEQGDSAMYLCASSLVRLATGGANVLTFGAGSRLTVL.

The chain has TRBV5-4 and TRBJ2-2, with D possibly being TRBD1 (6 bases). The CDR3 contains 16 residues. Germline assignment: CDR1 SGHNT and CDR2 YYREEE (reference sequence). Trimming removed 4 bases at V and 5 bases at J, with 18 bases between. CDR3 nucleotide sequence: TGTGCCAGCAGCCAAGAAGGGGGAAGCCAAACCGGGGAGCTGTTTTTT. It specifies CASSQEGGSQTGELFF.

The J gene is TRBJ1-2, the V gene TRBV6-1; 12 bases match TRBD1. The ends lost 4 bases at V and 6 bases at J; junction bases unmatched: 6. The CDR3 totals 15 residues. Germline V gene lookup returns CDR1 MNHNS and CDR2 SASEGT. The DNA for the CDR3 is TGTGCCAGCAGTGGGGGGGACAGGGGGCAGCATGGCTACACCTTC. This encodes CASSGGDRGQHGYTF.

DNA of the CDR3: TGTGCCAGCAGCCCTGGGGACAGCCACGAGCAGTACTTC. It codes for CASSPGDSHEQYF. The chain combines TRBV9 with TRBJ2-7; 7 nucleotides match TRBD1. The ends lost 4 bases at V and 5 bases at J; junction bases unmatched: 6. The CDR3 length is 13 residues. Germline loops: CDR1 SGDLS, CDR2 YYNGEE. The complete variable domain, with remaining parts taken from reference TRBV9 and TRBJ2-7, reads DSGVTQTPKHLITATGQRVTLRCSPRSGDLSVYWYQQSLDQGLQFLIQYYNGEERAKGNILERFSAQQFPDLHSELNLSSLELGDSALYFCASSPGDSHEQYFGPGTRLTVT.

CDR3 residues: CATSRLSGGAEGAGTDTQYF. Written as DNA, the CDR3 is TGTGCCACCAGCAGACTGAGCGGGGGGGCCGAGGGAGCGGGCACAGATACGCAGTATTTT. The chain combines TRBV15 with TRBJ2-3; TRBD2 matches 10 bases. Unmatched junction bases numbered 15, after V lost 2 bases and J lost 1 base. Germline-derived CDR1 and CDR2 are LNHNV and YYDKDF (reference sequence). This CDR3 has 20 amino acids. Supplemented by reference TRBV15 and TRBJ2-3, the full variable domain reads DAMVIQNPRYQVTQFGKPVTLSCSQTLNHNVMYWYQQKSSQAPKLLFHYYDKDFNNEADTPDNFQSRRPNTSFCFLDIRSPGLGDTAMYLCATSRLSGGAEGAGTDTQYFGPGTRLTVL.

This clone was observed a handful of times. This rearrangement joins TRBV14 to TRBJ1-1, with D possibly being TRBD1 (5 bases). This CDR3 region has 13 residues. Germline loops: CDR1 SGHDN, CDR2 FVKESK. V was clipped by 6 bases and J by 1 base, with 9 bases between them. CDR3 amino acids: CASRSTGNTEAFF. Here the CDR3 DNA reads TGTGCCAGCAGATCTACAGGGAACACTGAAGCTTTCTTT.

This clone was seen a single time. The rearrangement joins TRBV28 to TRBJ2-7, with a weak D call TRBD1 (6 bases). Trimming left V 8 bases short and J 2 bases short, with 16 bases between. Germline lookup yields CDR1 MDHEN and CDR2 SYDVKM. CDR3 length: 14 amino acids. The CDR3 region is CASLGTLHAYEQYF. The CDR3 coding sequence is TGTGCCAGCCTCGGGACATTACATGCCTACGAGCAGTACTTC. Based on the CDR3 plus reference TRBV28 and TRBJ2-7, the full variable domain is DVKVTQSSRYLVKRTGEKVFLECVQDMDHENMFWYRQDPGLGLRLIYFSYDVKMKEKGDIPEGYSVSREKKERFSLILESASTNQTSMYLCASLGTLHAYEQYFGPGTRLTVT.

This chain links TRBV5-1 with TRBJ2-7; 10 positions match TRBD1. This CDR3 is built from 16 residues. CDR1 and CDR2 from the germline V gene are SGHRS and YFSETQ. Trimming cost V 3 bases and J 2 bases; bases outside gene matches: 8. The CDR3 nucleotides read TGCGCCAGCAGCTGGGACAGGGGCCAACCCACCTACGAGCAGTACTTC. This encodes CASSWDRGQPTYEQYF.

V usage is TRBV4-1 and J usage is TRBJ2-1; weak D call: TRBD2 (5 bases). Germline loops: CDR1 MGHRA, CDR2 YSYEKL. The CDR3 spans 14 residues. Trimming left V 3 bases short and J 5 bases short, with 11 bases between. CDR3 region: CASSQPLANNEQFF. DNA for the CDR3: TGCGCCAGCAGCCAGCCTTTAGCGAACAATGAGCAGTTCTTC.

The CDR3 loop reads CASGIAGGLNEQFF. The CDR3 nucleotides read TGTGCCAGCGGGATAGCGGGAGGCCTCAATGAGCAGTTCTTC. The rearrangement joins TRBV28 to TRBJ2-1; TRBD2 matches at 10 bases. Germline loops: CDR1 MDHEN, CDR2 SYDVKM. V dropped 8 bases and J dropped 6; count of bases not matched to a gene: 7. The CDR3 runs 14 residues.

This chain connects TRBV19 to TRBJ2-7; TRBD1 matches at 8 bases. J lost 6 bases, V lost 4 bases, and 11 bases had no gene match. The CDR3 contains 15 residues. Germline CDR1 LNHDA, CDR2 SQIVND (reference sequence). CDR3 sequence: CASSTTGGHLGEQYF. DNA for the CDR3: TGTGCCAGTAGTACCACAGGGGGGCATCTCGGCGAGCAGTACTTC.

This clone was picked up a small number of times. The chain employs TRBV6-5 and TRBJ1-2; tentatively, D is TRBD1 (5 bases). Germline CDR1 is MNHEY and CDR2 is SVGAGI. V gave up 6 bases and J gave up 7 bases, with 18 bases separating them. The CDR3 is 14 amino acids. The CDR3 spells CASRSLGGGGGYTF. In nucleotides, the CDR3 is TGTGCCAGCAGATCACTGGGGGGGGGAGGTGGCTACACCTTC.

The chain uses TRBV28 and TRBJ2-5; 8 bases map to TRBD2. Germline trimming cut 3 bases from V and 2 bases from J; bases unmatched to any gene: 5. CDR3 length equals 15 residues. Germline CDR1 is MDHEN and CDR2 is SYDVKM. CDR3 nucleotides: TGTGCCAGCAGTTTCGAACTAGCGGTTCAAGAGACCCAGTACTTC. As protein: CASSFELAVQETQYF.

This clone appeared once. The chain recombines TRBV23-1 with TRBJ1-5; 10 nucleotides line up with TRBD1. TRBV23-1 is designated an ORF whose function remains uncertain. Trimming took 7 bases from V and 0 from J; bases not matched to a gene: 12. The CDR3 contains 18 residues. This CDR3 is CASTLKNRDRGSNQPQHF. CDR3 bases: TGCGCCAGCACCCTCAAAAACCGGGACAGGGGTAGCAATCAGCCCCAGCATTTT.

This chain connects TRBV19 to TRBJ2-1; D unresolved. Germline V CDR1 and CDR2: LNHDA, SQIVND (reference sequence). Trimming took 7 bases from V and 10 from J, leaving 14 bases between them. The CDR3 covers 12 residues. In DNA, the CDR3 is TGTGCCAGTACCGATGAGGCGGCGGAGCAGTTCTTC. Its protein product is CASTDEAAEQFF.

The CDR3 region is CASSRGSGSSEQYF. CDR3 in DNA: TGTGCCAGCTCTCGAGGTAGCGGGAGTTCCGAGCAGTACTTC. The J gene is TRBJ2-7, the V gene TRBV18, with 9 bases aligning to TRBD2. There are 14 residues in the CDR3. The V segment lost 6 bases and the J segment 6 bases; nucleotides outside the gene matches: 9. CDR1 and CDR2 from the germline V gene are KGHSH and LQKENI.

CDR3 DNA sequence: TGTGCCAGTAGTATGGGGAATAGCGGAGGAATTTCTTCCTACGAGCAGTACTTC. Residues: CASSMGNSGGISSYEQYF. The chain joins TRBV19 to TRBJ2-7, with D perhaps matching TRBD2 (6 bases). CDR1 is LNHDA and CDR2 is SQIVND in the germline V gene (reference sequence). Deletions cut 3 bases from V and 1 base from J, with 22 bases between. This CDR3 region has 18 residues. Drawing the rest from reference TRBV19 and TRBJ2-7, the complete variable domain is DGGITQSPKYLFRKEGQNVTLSCEQNLNHDAMYWYRQDPGQGLRLIYYSQIVNDFQKGDIAEGYSVSREKKESFPLTVTSAQKNPTAFYLCASSMGNSGGISSYEQYFGPGTRLTVT.

The rearrangement links TRBV19 to TRBJ2-7; D unresolved. CDR1 and CDR2 (germline): LNHDA, SQIVND (reference sequence). This CDR3 contains 15 residues. V shed 2 bases and J shed 0 bases, with 11 bases lying between them. The DNA for the CDR3 is TGTGCCAGTAGTATATCAGACTCTAGCTCCTACGAGCAGTACTTC. It yields the protein CASSISDSSSYEQYF. The full variable domain, in which reference TRBV19 and TRBJ2-7 provide the parts outside the CDR3, is DGGITQSPKYLFRKEGQNVTLSCEQNLNHDAMYWYRQDPGQGLRLIYYSQIVNDFQKGDIAEGYSVSREKKESFPLTVTSAQKNPTAFYLCASSISDSSSYEQYFGPGTRLTVT.